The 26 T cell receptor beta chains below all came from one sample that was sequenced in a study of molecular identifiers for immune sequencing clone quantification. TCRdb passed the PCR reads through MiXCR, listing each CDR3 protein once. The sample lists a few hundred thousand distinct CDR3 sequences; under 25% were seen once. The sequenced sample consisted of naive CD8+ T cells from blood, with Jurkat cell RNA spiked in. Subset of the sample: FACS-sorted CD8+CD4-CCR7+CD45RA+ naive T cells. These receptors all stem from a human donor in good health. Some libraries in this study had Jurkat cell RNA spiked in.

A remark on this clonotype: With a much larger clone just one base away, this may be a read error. In DNA, the CDR3 is TGCAGTGCTGCCCCGGGCCCCTACGCGCAGTACTTC. Residues: CSAAPGPYAQYF. The chain links TRBV20-1 to TRBJ2-7, with D unclear. The CDR3 consists of 12 residues. Germline-derived CDR1 and CDR2 are DFQATT and SNEGSKA (reference sequence).

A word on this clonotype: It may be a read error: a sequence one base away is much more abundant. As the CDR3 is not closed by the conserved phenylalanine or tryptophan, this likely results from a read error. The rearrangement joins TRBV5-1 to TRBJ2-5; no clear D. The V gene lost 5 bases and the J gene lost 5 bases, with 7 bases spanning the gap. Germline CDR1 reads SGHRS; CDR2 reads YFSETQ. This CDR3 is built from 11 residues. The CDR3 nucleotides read TGCGCCAGCAGTTGGGGTGAGACCCAGTACTAC. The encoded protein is CASSWGETQYY.

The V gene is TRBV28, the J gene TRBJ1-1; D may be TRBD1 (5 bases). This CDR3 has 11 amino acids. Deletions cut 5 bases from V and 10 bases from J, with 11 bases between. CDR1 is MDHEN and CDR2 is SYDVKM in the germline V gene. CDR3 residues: CASSEGVAAFF. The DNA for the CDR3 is TGTGCCAGCAGTGAAGGGGTTGCAGCTTTCTTT.

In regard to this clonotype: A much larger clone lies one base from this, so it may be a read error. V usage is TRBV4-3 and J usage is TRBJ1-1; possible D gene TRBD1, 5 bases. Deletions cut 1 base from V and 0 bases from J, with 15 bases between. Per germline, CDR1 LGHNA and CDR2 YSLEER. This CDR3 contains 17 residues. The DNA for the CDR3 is TGCGCCAGCAGCCAAGCTCTTATGGCAGGGCTGAACACTGAAGCTTTCTTT. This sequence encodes CASSQALMAGLNTEAFF.

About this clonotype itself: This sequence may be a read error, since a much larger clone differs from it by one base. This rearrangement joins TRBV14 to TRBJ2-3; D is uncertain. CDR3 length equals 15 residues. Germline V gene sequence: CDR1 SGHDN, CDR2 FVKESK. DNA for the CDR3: TGTGCCAGCCGCCAAGATCGGGCCTACACAGATACGCAGTATTTT. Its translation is CASRQDRAYTDTQYF.

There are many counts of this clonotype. The CDR3 loop is CASSLVLGIEAFF. The CDR3 bases are TGTGCCAGCAGTTTGGTGTTAGGGATTGAAGCTTTCTTT. This rearrangement joins TRBV12-3 or TRBV12-4 to TRBJ1-1; unclear D gene. The V end was cut by 3 bases, the J end by 7 bases, with 12 bases between. This CDR3 has 13 residues.

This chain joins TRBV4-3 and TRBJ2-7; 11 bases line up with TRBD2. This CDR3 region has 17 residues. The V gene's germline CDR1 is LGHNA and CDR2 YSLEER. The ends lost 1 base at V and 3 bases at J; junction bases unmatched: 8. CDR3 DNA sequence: TGCGCCAGCAGCCAAGGGCTCCTAGCGGGGGGTTACTACGAGCAGTACTTC. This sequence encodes CASSQGLLAGGYYEQYF.

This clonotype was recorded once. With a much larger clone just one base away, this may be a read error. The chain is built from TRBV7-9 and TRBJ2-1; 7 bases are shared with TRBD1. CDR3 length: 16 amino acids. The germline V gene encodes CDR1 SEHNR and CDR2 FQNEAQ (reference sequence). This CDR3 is CAGSSLDRNSYNEQFF. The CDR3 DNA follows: TGTGCCGGCAGCTCCTTGGACAGGAACTCCTACAATGAGCAGTTCTTC.

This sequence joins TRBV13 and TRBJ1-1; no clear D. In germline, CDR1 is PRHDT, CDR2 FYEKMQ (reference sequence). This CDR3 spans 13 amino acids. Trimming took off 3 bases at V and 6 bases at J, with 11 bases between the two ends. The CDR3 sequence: CASSFVGPPEAFF. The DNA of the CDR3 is TGTGCCAGCAGCTTTGTAGGCCCCCCTGAAGCTTTCTTT.

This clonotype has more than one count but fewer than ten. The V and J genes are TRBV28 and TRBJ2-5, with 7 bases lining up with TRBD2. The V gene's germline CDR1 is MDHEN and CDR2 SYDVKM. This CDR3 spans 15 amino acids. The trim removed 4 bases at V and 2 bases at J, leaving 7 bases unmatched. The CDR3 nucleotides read TGTGCCAGCAGTTCCGTGACTAGCAATCAAGAGACCCAGTACTTC. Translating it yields CASSSVTSNQETQYF.

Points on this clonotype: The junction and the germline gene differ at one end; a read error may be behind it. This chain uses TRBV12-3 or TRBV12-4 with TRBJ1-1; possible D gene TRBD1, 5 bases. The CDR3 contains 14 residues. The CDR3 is CASSATAMPPDAFF. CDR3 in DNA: TGTGCCAGCAGTGCGACAGCAATGCCCCCTGACGCTTTCTTT.

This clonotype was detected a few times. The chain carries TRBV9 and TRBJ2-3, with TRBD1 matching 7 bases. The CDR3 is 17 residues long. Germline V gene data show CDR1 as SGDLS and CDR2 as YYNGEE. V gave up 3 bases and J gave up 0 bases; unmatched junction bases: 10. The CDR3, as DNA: TGTGCCAGCAGCGCCAGACAGGGAAGATCTAGCACAGATACGCAGTATTTT. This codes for CASSARQGRSSTDTQYF.

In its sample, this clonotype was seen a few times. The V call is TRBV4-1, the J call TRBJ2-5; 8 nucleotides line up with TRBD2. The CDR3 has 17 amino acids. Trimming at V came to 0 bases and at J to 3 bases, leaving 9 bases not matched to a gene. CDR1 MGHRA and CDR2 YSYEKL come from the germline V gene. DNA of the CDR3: TGCGCCAGCAGCCAAGATGACAGCGGGAGCATCGAAGAGACCCAGTACTTC. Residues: CASSQDDSGSIEETQYF.

CDR3 sequence: CASGLASGTSGPFYEQYF. The CDR3 nucleotides are TGTGCCAGCGGGCTCGCGTCCGGGACTAGCGGGCCATTCTACGAGCAGTACTTC. The rearrangement uses TRBV11-1 and TRBJ2-7; TRBD2 matches 12 bases. The CDR3 extends over 18 amino acids. Germline CDR1 is SGHAT and CDR2 is FQDESV (reference sequence). Germline trimming cut 8 bases from V and 3 bases from J; bases unmatched to any gene: 17.

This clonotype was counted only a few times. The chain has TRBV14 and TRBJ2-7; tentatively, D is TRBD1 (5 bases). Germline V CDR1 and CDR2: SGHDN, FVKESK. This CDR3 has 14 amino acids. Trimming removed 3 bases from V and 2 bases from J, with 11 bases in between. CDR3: CASSHRVIPYEQYF. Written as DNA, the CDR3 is TGTGCCAGCAGCCACAGGGTTATTCCCTACGAGCAGTACTTC.

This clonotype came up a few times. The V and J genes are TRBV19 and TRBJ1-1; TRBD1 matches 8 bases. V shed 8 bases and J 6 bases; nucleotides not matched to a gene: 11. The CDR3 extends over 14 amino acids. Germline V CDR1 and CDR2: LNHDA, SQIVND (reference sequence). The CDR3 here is CASYHPAGGPEAFF. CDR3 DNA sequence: TGTGCCAGTTACCACCCTGCAGGGGGCCCTGAAGCTTTCTTT.

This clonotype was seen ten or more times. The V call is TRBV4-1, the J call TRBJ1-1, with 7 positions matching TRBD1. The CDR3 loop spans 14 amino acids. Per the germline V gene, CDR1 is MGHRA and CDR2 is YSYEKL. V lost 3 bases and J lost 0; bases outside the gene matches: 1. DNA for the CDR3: TGCGCCAGCAGCCAGGGACAGTTGAACACTGAAGCTTTCTTT. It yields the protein CASSQGQLNTEAFF.

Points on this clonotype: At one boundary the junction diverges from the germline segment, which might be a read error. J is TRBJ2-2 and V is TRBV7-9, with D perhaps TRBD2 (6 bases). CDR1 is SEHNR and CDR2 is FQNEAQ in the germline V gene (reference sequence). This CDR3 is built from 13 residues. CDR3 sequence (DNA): TGTGCCAGCAGCTCGCCGAGGGCCGGGGGGCTGTTTTTT. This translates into CASSSPRAGGLFF.

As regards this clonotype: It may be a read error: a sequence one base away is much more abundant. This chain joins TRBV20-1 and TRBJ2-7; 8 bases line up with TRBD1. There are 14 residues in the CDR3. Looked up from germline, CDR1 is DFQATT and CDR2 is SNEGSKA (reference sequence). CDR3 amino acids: CGVPAGQATYEQYF. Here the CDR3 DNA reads TGCGGTGTTCCCGCGGGACAGGCAACCTACGAGCAGTACTTC.

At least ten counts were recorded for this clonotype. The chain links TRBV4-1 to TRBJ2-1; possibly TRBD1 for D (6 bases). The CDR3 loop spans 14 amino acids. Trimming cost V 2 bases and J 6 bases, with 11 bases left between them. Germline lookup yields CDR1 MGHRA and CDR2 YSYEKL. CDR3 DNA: TGCGCCAGCAGCCAATCAAACAGGGTCAATGAGCAGTTCTTC. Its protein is CASSQSNRVNEQFF.

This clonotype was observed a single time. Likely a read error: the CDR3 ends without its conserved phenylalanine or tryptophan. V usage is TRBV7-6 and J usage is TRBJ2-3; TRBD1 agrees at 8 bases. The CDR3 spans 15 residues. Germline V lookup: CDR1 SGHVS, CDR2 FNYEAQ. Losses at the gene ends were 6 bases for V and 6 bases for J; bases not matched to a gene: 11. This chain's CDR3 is CASSGQGAITDTQYS. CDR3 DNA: TGTGCCAGCAGTGGACAGGGCGCTATCACGGATACGCAGTATTCT.

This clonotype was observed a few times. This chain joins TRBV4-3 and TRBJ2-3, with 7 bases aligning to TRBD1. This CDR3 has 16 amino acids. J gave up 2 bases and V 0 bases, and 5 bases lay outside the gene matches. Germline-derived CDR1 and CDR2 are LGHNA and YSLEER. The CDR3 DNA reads TGCGCCAGCAGCCAAGAACGACAGGGTTACACAGATACGCAGTATTTT. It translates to CASSQERQGYTDTQYF.

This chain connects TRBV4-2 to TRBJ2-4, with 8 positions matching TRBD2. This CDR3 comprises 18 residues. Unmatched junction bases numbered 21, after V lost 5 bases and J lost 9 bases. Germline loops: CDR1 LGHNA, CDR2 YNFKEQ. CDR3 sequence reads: CASSARPSGPPERSIQYF. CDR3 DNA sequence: TGTGCCAGCAGCGCCCGACCTAGCGGGCCACCCGAGAGAAGCATTCAGTACTTC.

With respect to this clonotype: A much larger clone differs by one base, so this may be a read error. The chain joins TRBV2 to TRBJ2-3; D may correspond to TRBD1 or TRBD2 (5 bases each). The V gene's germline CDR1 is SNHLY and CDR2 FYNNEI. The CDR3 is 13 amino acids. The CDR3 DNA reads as TGTGCCAGCTGGGACCCTCCCACGGATACGCAGTGTTTT. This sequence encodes CASWDPPTDTQCF.

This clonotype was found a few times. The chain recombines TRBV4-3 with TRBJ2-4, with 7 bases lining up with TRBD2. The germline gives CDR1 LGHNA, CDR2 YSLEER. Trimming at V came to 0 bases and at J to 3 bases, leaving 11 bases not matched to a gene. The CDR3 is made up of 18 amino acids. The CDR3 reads CASSQDRQTSSGKNIQYF. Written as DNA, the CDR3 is TGCGCCAGCAGCCAAGATCGGCAGACTAGCTCGGGCAAAAACATTCAGTACTTC.

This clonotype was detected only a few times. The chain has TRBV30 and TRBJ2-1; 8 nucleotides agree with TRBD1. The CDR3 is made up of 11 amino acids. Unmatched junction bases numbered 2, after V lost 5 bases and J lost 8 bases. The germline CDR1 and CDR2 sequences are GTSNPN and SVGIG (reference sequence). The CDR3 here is CAWLQGDEQFF. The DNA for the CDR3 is TGTGCCTGGCTACAGGGGGATGAGCAGTTCTTC.